This passage covers 26 T cell receptor beta chains from one sample sequenced in a study of early stage breast cancer tumors. Measured with immunoSEQ multiplex PCR; TCRdb has only the in-frame clones, and not every one. The sample shows several thousand clones, 61% of them seen only once. The sequenced sample was breast tumor tissue. These receptors came from a person in their fifties with breast cancer.

This clone was observed a few times. The V and J genes are TRBV5-1 and TRBJ1-1; D not certain. Trimming took 0 bases from V and 3 from J, leaving 9 bases between them. The V gene's germline CDR1 is SGHRS and CDR2 YFSETQ. CDR3 length: 14 residues. CDR3 protein: CASSLDGVDTEAFF. The DNA of the CDR3 is TGCGCCAGCAGCTTGGACGGGGTCGACACTGAAGCTTTCTTT.

This chain connects TRBV30 to TRBJ1-3; D gene unclear. The CDR3 is 13 amino acids. The germline CDR1 and CDR2 sequences are GTSNPN and SVGIG (reference sequence). V was pared by 4 bases and J by 4 bases, with 11 bases between. The CDR3 coding sequence is TGTGCCTGGATATCTTCAAGAGGAAACACCATATATTTT. Translating it yields CAWISSRGNTIYF.

In regard to this clone: This same CDR3 is encoded by further DNA sequences in the sample. This sequence joins TRBV27 and TRBJ2-1, with D unresolved. Trimming removed 4 bases from V and 6 bases from J, with 7 bases in between. In germline, CDR1 is MNHEY, CDR2 SMNVEV (reference sequence). This CDR3 region has 12 residues. The CDR3: CASSSGPNEQFF. Here the CDR3 DNA reads TGTGCCAGCAGTTCCGGACCCAATGAGCAGTTCTTC.

A single count supports this clone. This chain connects TRBV2 to TRBJ1-2, with 7 nucleotides matching TRBD1. Germline CDR1 reads SNHLY; CDR2 reads FYNNEI. The CDR3 is 14 amino acids. V was clipped by 7 bases and J by 6 bases; unmatched bases: 11. The CDR3 bases are TGTGCCAGCACTACCCAGGGGGATCCGAATGGCTACACCTTC. Protein product: CASTTQGDPNGYTF.

This clone was counted a few times. The chain is built from TRBV5-8 and TRBJ1-4; perhaps TRBD1 as D (5 bases). Germline CDR1 reads SGHTS; CDR2 reads YDEGEE. This CDR3 is 18 amino acids long. V shed 0 bases and J shed 10 bases, with 25 bases lying between them. CDR3 DNA sequence: TGTGCCAGCAGCTTGGCCGAGGGCAGGGCGGAGGTTTATGGAAAACTGTTTTTT. Its translation: CASSLAEGRAEVYGKLFF.

V gene TRBV6-4 combines with J gene TRBJ2-3, with 8 positions matching TRBD2. This CDR3 has 14 amino acids. Trimming took 3 bases from V and 1 from J; bases not matched to a gene: 0. Germline V gene lookup returns CDR1 MRHNA and CDR2 SNTAGT. CDR3 in amino acids: CASSERGGTDTQYF. CDR3 in DNA: TGTGCCAGCAGTGAGCGGGGGGGCACAGATACGCAGTATTTT.

This clone came up a few times. This chain joins TRBV7-9 and TRBJ1-4; unclear D gene. The germline V gene encodes CDR1 SEHNR and CDR2 FQNEAQ (reference sequence). Trimming took 1 base from V and 2 from J, leaving 11 bases between them. The CDR3 is 16 residues long. The CDR3 region is CASSLVAGSTNEKLFF. The DNA for the CDR3 is TGTGCCAGCAGCTTAGTGGCGGGATCTACTAATGAAAAACTGTTTTTT.

This sequence joins TRBV30 and TRBJ1-1, with unresolved D. Germline CDR1 is GTSNPN and CDR2 is SVGIG (reference sequence). Trimming shortened V by 1 base and J by 4 bases, and 10 bases separated the two germline ends. The CDR3 sequence is 13 residues long. CDR3: CAWSGPTATEAFF. The CDR3 DNA reads as TGTGCCTGGAGTGGGCCGACGGCCACTGAAGCTTTCTTT.

The rearrangement joins TRBV4-3 to TRBJ2-3, with a tentative D call TRBD2 (5 bases). The CDR3 loop spans 15 amino acids. The germline gives CDR1 LGHNA, CDR2 YSLEER. Between the trimmed V and J ends, which lost 0 bases and 6 bases, there was a span of 13 bases. The CDR3 nucleotides are TGCGCCAGCAGCCAAGAGTCCTCTCCGGGGGATACGCAGTATTTT. Residues: CASSQESSPGDTQYF.

This clone came up once. The V call is TRBV7-9, the J call TRBJ2-3, with 7 bases matching TRBD2. The CDR3 is 15 amino acids. V dropped 6 bases and J dropped 9; count of bases not matched to a gene: 15. Germline loops: CDR1 SEHNR, CDR2 FQNEAQ (reference sequence). As DNA, the CDR3 is TGTGCCAGCAGTTTGATAGCGGGCCAGCTGGGAACGCAGTATTTT. Translated: CASSLIAGQLGTQYF.

The chain links TRBV20-1 to TRBJ1-2; no reliable D call. The CDR3 loop spans 11 amino acids. The germline V gene has CDR1 DFQATT and CDR2 SNEGSKA (reference sequence). Trimming took off 3 bases at V and 9 bases at J, with 11 bases between the two ends. The CDR3 nucleotides read TGCAGTGCTAGTTCAGCCGACAGCTACACCTTC. Translating gives CSASSADSYTF.

The V call is TRBV6-5, the J call TRBJ1-3; D call uncertain. The CDR3 spans 13 residues. The V and J ends lost 8 bases and 2 bases respectively, with 10 bases between them. CDR1 and CDR2 from the germline V gene are MNHEY and SVGAGI. The chain's CDR3 is CASVPVAGNTIYF. The CDR3 DNA reads TGTGCCAGCGTACCGGTAGCTGGAAACACCATATATTTT.

The gene calls are TRBV10-3 and TRBJ2-5, with 8 nucleotides matching TRBD2. The CDR3 spans 13 residues. V dropped 6 bases and J dropped 3; count of bases not matched to a gene: 3. Germline-derived CDR1 and CDR2 are ENHRY and SYGVKD. The CDR3 DNA sequence: TGTGCCATCAGGTCCGGGGGGGAAGAGACCCAGTACTTC. Its protein is CAIRSGGEETQYF.

This clone was detected a few times. The chain uses TRBV11-2 and TRBJ1-5; D not certain. The CDR3 contains 14 residues. Trimming took 1 base from V and 6 from J, leaving 10 bases between them. Germline V gene data show CDR1 as SGHAT and CDR2 as FQNNGV. CDR3 in amino acids: CASSLGTKGQPQHF. As DNA, the CDR3 is TGTGCCAGCAGCTTAGGTACAAAGGGTCAGCCCCAGCATTTT.

The chain recombines TRBV6-1 with TRBJ2-3, with TRBD2 matching 8 bases. The CDR3 is 15 amino acids. Germline V gene sequence: CDR1 MNHNS, CDR2 SASEGT. V lost 1 base to trimming and J lost 5 bases; unmatched junction nucleotides: 5. In DNA, the CDR3 is TGTGCCAGCAGTGAAGGGTGGCTAGCGGGAGATACGCAGTATTTT. Its protein is CASSEGWLAGDTQYF.

With respect to this clone: This sample includes further DNA sequences coding for the same CDR3. The chain uses TRBV7-2 and TRBJ2-7; no definite D call. This CDR3 has 15 amino acids. V was clipped by 3 bases and J by 3 bases, with 15 bases between them. The germline CDR1 and CDR2 sequences are SGHTA and FQGNSA. CDR3 nucleotide sequence: TGTGCCAGCAGCTTGACTTTCAAGGGTGGCTACGAGCAGTACTTC. This codes for CASSLTFKGGYEQYF.

The DNA for the CDR3 is TGTGCCAGCAGCTTATGGGTAATTGGGGGCAATCAGCCCCAGCATTTT. The encoded protein is CASSLWVIGGNQPQHF. The V and J genes are TRBV7-9 and TRBJ1-5, with D unclear. The germline CDR1 and CDR2 sequences are SEHNR and FQNEAQ (reference sequence). V shed 2 bases and J shed 2 bases, with 13 bases lying between them. The CDR3 spans 16 residues.

The chain uses TRBV29-1 and TRBJ2-5; no clear D. Trimming shortened V by 0 bases and J by 1 base, and 9 bases separated the two germline ends. Germline CDR1 is SQVTM and CDR2 is ANQGSEA. The CDR3 is 14 amino acids. In DNA form, the CDR3 reads TGCAGCGTTGAAGATTATGGCTTCCAAGAGACCCAGTACTTC. It is translated as CSVEDYGFQETQYF.

The rearrangement links TRBV7-6 to TRBJ2-7, with 7 bases aligning to TRBD1. The CDR3 sequence is 15 residues long. V lost 2 bases, J lost 2 bases, and 6 bases stayed unmatched. The germline gives CDR1 SGHVS, CDR2 FNYEAQ. The CDR3 DNA sequence: TGTGCCAGCAGCTTATTACAGGGGAACCCCTACGAGCAGTACTTC. Translated: CASSLLQGNPYEQYF.

This chain connects TRBV2 to TRBJ1-1; perhaps TRBD1 as D (6 bases). Per the germline V gene, CDR1 is SNHLY and CDR2 is FYNNEI. V was shortened by 6 bases and J by 5 bases, with 16 bases between the two germline ends. The CDR3 length is 14 residues. The CDR3 region is CASRRGGVGTEAFF. CDR3 bases: TGTGCCAGCAGGCGAGGGGGGGTGGGGACTGAAGCTTTCTTT.

The chain carries TRBV5-1 and TRBJ1-2, with D possibly TRBD1 on 6 matching bases. Trimming cost V 0 bases and J 7 bases, with 22 bases left between them. CDR3 length equals 17 residues. Germline assignment: CDR1 SGHRS and CDR2 YFSETQ. The CDR3 DNA follows: TGCGCCAGCAGCTTGGGGACAGATCCCGCCGGCTCGGGTGGCTACACCTTC. Translating gives CASSLGTDPAGSGGYTF.

The chain has TRBV29-1 and TRBJ2-3, with 8 bases lining up with TRBD1. V shed 7 bases and J 0 bases; nucleotides not matched to a gene: 6. Looked up from germline, CDR1 is SQVTM and CDR2 is ANQGSEA. This CDR3 spans 14 amino acids. The CDR3 spells CSARTGLSTDTQYF. The DNA of the CDR3 is TGCAGCGCCAGGACAGGGCTTAGCACAGATACGCAGTATTTT.

This clone was counted between two and nine times. The chain uses TRBV2 and TRBJ1-1, with unresolved D. This CDR3 region has 14 residues. Germline loops: CDR1 SNHLY, CDR2 FYNNEI. V was pared by 11 bases and J by 2 bases, with 18 bases between. Written as DNA, the CDR3 is TGTGCCGACACTGCCGGGAGTAGAAACACTGAAGCTTTCTTT. It yields the protein CADTAGSRNTEAFF.

This clone showed up just a few times. V and J are TRBV7-2 and TRBJ2-7; D is unclear. Germline CDR1 reads SGHTA; CDR2 reads FQGNSA. Trimming pared 1 base from V and 1 base from J, leaving 14 bases between. The CDR3 is made up of 16 amino acids. CDR3 DNA: TGTGCCAGCAGCTTAGTCGTCCCACCTCCTTCCTACGAGCAGTACGTC. Its protein is CASSLVVPPPSYEQYV.

This chain links TRBV2 with TRBJ1-5; D may be TRBD1 (5 bases). The CDR3 loop spans 14 amino acids. Between the trimmed V and J ends, which lost 8 bases and 5 bases, there was a span of 16 bases. Germline lookup yields CDR1 SNHLY and CDR2 FYNNEI. The chain's CDR3 is CASGAGPGYQPQHF. The CDR3, as DNA: TGTGCCAGCGGGGCCGGACCAGGATATCAGCCCCAGCATTTT.

The V call is TRBV5-4, the J call TRBJ2-7, with 7 bases lining up with TRBD1. The CDR3 contains 15 residues. Germline V gene lookup returns CDR1 SGHNT and CDR2 YYREEE (reference sequence). As DNA, the CDR3 is TGTGCCAGAAGCTTGCCCCACTCGACAGGGCACGAGCAGTACGTC. It encodes CARSLPHSTGHEQYV.